Following are 19 T cell receptor beta chains from one sample sequenced in a study of beta chain bispecific antibodies for T cell cancers. Study results and limitations: In these mixed samples, most targeted TRBV reads derived from the leukemia cell line.

Their target antigens are unknown. One entry per CDR3 protein results from TCRdb running MiXCR on the 5' RACE reads. The table records some 17,000 distinct CDR3 sequences, roughly 2.1% of them present only once. Blood mononuclear cells were expanded for about 3 days using either OKT3 anti-CD3 antibody or CD3/CD28 beads. The sequenced sample was healthy donor T cells cultured with leukemia cells. The receptor source for this set is a human donor in good health. Some clones in this sample may be carry-over from other donors' samples.

In this sample, this clonotype turned up many times. This chain uses TRBV28 with TRBJ2-3; no clear D. The CDR3 totals 11 residues. With 6 bases removed from V and 4 bases from J, the gap between germline ends came to 5 bases. From germline, CDR1 is MDHEN and CDR2 SYDVKM. The CDR3, as DNA: TGTGCCAGCAGGACGGCAGATACGCAGTATTTT. Its translation is CASRTADTQYF.

This clonotype came up many times. Here the CDR3 DNA reads TGTGCCAGCAGCTTAGGGCGGTCCGGGGAGGCGGGCGAGACCCAGTACTTC. Its protein is CASSLGRSGEAGETQYF. The chain links TRBV7-2 to TRBJ2-5, with D maybe TRBD2 (6 bases). The ends were cut back, 1 base at V and 5 bases at J, with 20 bases in the middle. Germline V lookup: CDR1 SGHTA, CDR2 FQGNSA. The CDR3 runs to 17 residues.

This clonotype was seen ten or more times. V gene TRBV28 combines with J gene TRBJ2-3; a weak D match, TRBD1 (5 bases). Trimming took 3 bases from V and 6 from J, leaving 13 bases between them. Germline V CDR1 and CDR2: MDHEN, SYDVKM. The CDR3 spans 14 residues. The CDR3 loop reads CASSFTQGRDTQYF. The CDR3 DNA reads as TGTGCCAGCAGTTTTACTCAGGGCAGGGATACGCAGTATTTT.

This clonotype was detected many times. V and J are TRBV12-3 or TRBV12-4 and TRBJ2-7; D is possibly TRBD1 or TRBD2 (5 bases each). This CDR3 is 15 amino acids long. V was cut by 5 bases and J by 0 bases, with 14 bases left in between. The CDR3 DNA reads TGTGCCAGCAGTCCCCCAAGGGACCTCTCCTACGAGCAGTACTTC. This gives the protein CASSPPRDLSYEQYF.

This clonotype occurred many times. The CDR3 loop reads CASSLRSGQDYEQYF. CDR3 in DNA: TGTGCCAGCAGCTTAAGATCGGGACAAGACTACGAGCAGTACTTC. This chain uses TRBV7-9 with TRBJ2-7; D is possibly TRBD1 (6 bases). The CDR3 covers 15 residues. V was trimmed by 2 bases and J by 3 bases, leaving 14 bases between them. Germline V gene data show CDR1 as SEHNR and CDR2 as FQNEAQ (reference sequence).

There are many counts of this clonotype. The chain links TRBV9 to TRBJ1-2; 9 bases match TRBD1. The CDR3 spans 15 residues. The germline V gene encodes CDR1 SGDLS and CDR2 YYNGEE. Trimming at V came to 4 bases and at J to 3 bases, leaving 7 bases not matched to a gene. The CDR3 spells CASSIRRDRDYGYTF. Written as DNA, the CDR3 is TGTGCCAGCAGCATCCGCCGGGACAGGGACTATGGCTACACCTTC. The entire variable domain, with the rest obtained from reference TRBV9 and TRBJ1-2, is as follows: DSGVTQTPKHLITATGQRVTLRCSPRSGDLSVYWYQQSLDQGLQFLIQYYNGEERAKGNILERFSAQQFPDLHSELNLSSLELGDSALYFCASSIRRDRDYGYTFGSGTRLTVV.

Many counts were recorded for this clonotype. V is TRBV11-2 and J is TRBJ1-5; 7 nucleotides align to TRBD1. Per germline, CDR1 SGHAT and CDR2 FQNNGV. CDR3 length: 14 amino acids. After removal of 6 bases from V and 3 bases from J, the junction contained 5 bases not matched to a gene. This chain's CDR3 is CASSFGTANQPQHF. CDR3 sequence (DNA): TGTGCCAGCAGTTTCGGGACAGCCAATCAGCCCCAGCATTTT.

In this sample, this clonotype turned up many times. The chain links TRBV27 to TRBJ2-3; D is perhaps TRBD1 (5 bases). Trimming removed 6 bases from V and 2 bases from J, with 9 bases in between. The CDR3 covers 13 residues. Looked up from germline, CDR1 is MNHEY and CDR2 is SMNVEV (reference sequence). For the CDR3, the DNA is TGTGCCAGCAGGGACACAAACACAGATACGCAGTATTTT. This codes for CASRDTNTDTQYF.

This clonotype has ten or more counts. V usage is TRBV15 and J usage is TRBJ1-1, with TRBD1 as a possible D gene (6 bases). The germline V gene has CDR1 LNHNV and CDR2 YYDKDF (reference sequence). The CDR3 has 16 residues. Trimming took 4 bases from V and 1 from J, leaving 16 bases between them. CDR3: CATSTGDRPPNTEAFF. The DNA for the CDR3 is TGTGCCACCAGCACAGGCGACAGGCCCCCGAACACTGAAGCTTTCTTT.

This clonotype showed up many times. This chain links TRBV27 with TRBJ2-5, with 7 bases that match TRBD1. With 7 bases clipped from V and 7 bases from J, the junction kept 9 bases outside the gene matches. From germline, CDR1 is MNHEY and CDR2 SMNVEV (reference sequence). There are 13 residues in the CDR3. CDR3 residues: CASTGLGGGTQYF. DNA for the CDR3: TGTGCCAGCACGGGATTAGGGGGCGGGACCCAGTACTTC.

This clonotype rates as medium-sized. The CDR3 DNA sequence: TGTGCCAGCCGGGCCGAGGATCAGCCCCAGCATTTT. Translating it yields CASRAEDQPQHF. The rearrangement uses TRBV2 and TRBJ1-5; D gene ambiguous. This CDR3 has 12 amino acids. Germline CDR1 and CDR2: SNHLY and FYNNEI. Trimming pared 8 bases from V and 5 bases from J, leaving 10 bases between.

This clonotype was counted only a few times. This chain connects TRBV19 to TRBJ2-2; 9 nucleotides line up with TRBD1. The CDR3 covers 16 residues. V shed 2 bases and J 7 bases; nucleotides not matched to a gene: 8. Per germline, CDR1 LNHDA and CDR2 SQIVND (reference sequence). CDR3 nucleotide sequence: TGTGCCAGTAGTATATCTGGGACAGGGCTGGTCGGGGAGCTGTTTTTT. It encodes CASSISGTGLVGELFF.

This clonotype is medium-sized by share. This rearrangement joins TRBV20-1 to TRBJ2-7; D gene uncertain. V lost 6 bases and J lost 1, with 4 bases in between. Germline CDR1 DFQATT, CDR2 SNEGSKA (reference sequence). CDR3 length: 10 residues. CDR3 amino acids: CSALSYEQYF. In DNA form, the CDR3 reads TGCAGTGCATTATCCTACGAGCAGTACTTC.

This clonotype came up many times. This CDR3 reads CASSFGREAFF. The CDR3 DNA reads as TGCGCCAGCAGCTTTGGGCGTGAAGCTTTCTTT. This chain uses TRBV5-1 with TRBJ1-1; D is undetermined. V gave up 2 bases and J gave up 7 bases, with 6 bases separating them. Germline CDR1 reads SGHRS; CDR2 reads YFSETQ. There are 11 residues in the CDR3.

This clonotype was detected many times. The genes are TRBV27 and TRBJ2-7, with D perhaps matching TRBD2 (5 bases). Germline V CDR1 and CDR2: MNHEY, SMNVEV (reference sequence). The CDR3 has 14 residues. Between the trimmed V and J ends, which lost 7 bases and 3 bases, there was a span of 16 bases. The CDR3 bases are TGTGCCAGCATGTACCAAGCGGCGGGCTACGAGCAGTACTTC. It codes for CASMYQAAGYEQYF.

At least ten counts were recorded for this clonotype. V gene TRBV28 combines with J gene TRBJ1-3; D gene unclear. Trimming took off 3 bases at V and 7 bases at J, with 7 bases between the two ends. The CDR3 length is 12 residues. From germline, CDR1 is MDHEN and CDR2 SYDVKM. CDR3 sequence: CASSLISNTIYF. The CDR3 DNA reads as TGTGCCAGCAGTTTGATTAGCAACACCATATATTTT.

This clonotype was counted many times. The chain employs TRBV7-9 and TRBJ2-2; 11 positions match TRBD2. J lost 0 bases, V lost 8 bases, and 8 bases had no gene match. Germline lookup yields CDR1 SEHNR and CDR2 FQNEAQ (reference sequence). This CDR3 contains 17 residues. CDR3 loop: CASPGLAGGTNTGELFF. Written as DNA, the CDR3 is TGTGCCAGCCCAGGGCTAGCGGGGGGCACGAACACCGGGGAGCTGTTTTTT.

This clonotype was counted many times. This chain joins TRBV5-4 and TRBJ2-5; 13 bases are shared with TRBD2. Germline values: CDR1 SGHNT, CDR2 YYREEE (reference sequence). J was trimmed by 4 bases and V by 0 bases; bases with no gene match: 18. This CDR3 spans 21 amino acids. The CDR3 DNA follows: TGTGCCAGCAGCTTGGTGGGGGTTCCAGGACTAGCGGGGGCCGACGGAGAGACCCAGTACTTC. Translation: CASSLVGVPGLAGADGETQYF. The entire variable domain, with the rest obtained from reference TRBV5-4 and TRBJ2-5, is as follows: ETGVTQSPTHLIKTRGQQVTLRCSSQSGHNTVSWYQQALGQGPQFIFQYYREEENGRGNFPPRFSGLQFPNYSSELNVNALELDDSALYLCASSLVGVPGLAGADGETQYFGPGTRLLVL.

This clonotype is classed as medium-sized. The chain carries TRBV27 and TRBJ2-7; 9 bases match TRBD1. The germline V gene encodes CDR1 MNHEY and CDR2 SMNVEV (reference sequence). The length of the CDR3 is 15 residues. Trimming cost V 5 bases and J 5 bases; bases outside gene matches: 10. The CDR3 DNA sequence: TGTGCCAGCAGTCCCCGGACAGGGGACCTCAACGAGCAGTACTTC. Its translation is CASSPRTGDLNEQYF.